The rows below give T cell receptor beta chains drawn from one sample of a study of human T cells and chemical hapten exposure. Using its own MiXCR run on the RACE reads, TCRdb lists one record per CDR3 protein. Of roughly 100,000 distinct CDR3 sequences listed, about 34% are singletons. The sample here was whole blood, taken in connection with sensitization to the hapten diphenylcyclopropenone (DPC). Receptors were obtained from a man in his forties with alopecia areata. Some clones in this sample may be carry-over from other donors' samples. Both conserved end residues are part of each CDR3. Each record gives: J gene, V gene, D gene, clone size, CDR3 DNA, CDR3 protein. D genes are given only for firm matches. Clone size is not always given. Where it is, it says once, few, many or a class for expanded clones.

j_call: TRBJ2-1
v_call: TRBV7-6
d_call: NA
clone_size: NA
cdr3_nt: TGTGCCAGCAGCCAGGGACATACTTACAATGAGCAGTTCTTC
cdr3_aa: CASSQGHTYNEQFF

j_call: TRBJ2-3
v_call: TRBV19
d_call: NA
clone_size: few
cdr3_nt: TGTGCCAGTAGTGGAGAATTTTTCACAGATACGCAGTATTTT
cdr3_aa: CASSGEFFTDTQYF

j_call: TRBJ2-3
v_call: TRBV13
d_call: TRBD2
clone_size: NA
cdr3_nt: TGTGCCAGCAGCACCCGGACTAGCGGATACACAGATACGCAGTATTTT
cdr3_aa: CASSTRTSGYTDTQYF

j_call: TRBJ2-1
v_call: TRBV6-5
d_call: TRBD2
clone_size: few
cdr3_nt: TGTGCCAGCAGTTACTCGTTTTCCCCCAGCGGGGGCCACAATGAGCAGTTCTTC
cdr3_aa: CASSYSFSPSGGHNEQFF

j_call: TRBJ1-3
v_call: TRBV12-3/TRBV12-4
d_call: NA
clone_size: NA
cdr3_nt: TGTGCCAGCAGAATTACAGGGCTTAGAAACACCATATATTTT
cdr3_aa: CASRITGLRNTIYF

j_call: TRBJ1-6
v_call: TRBV5-1
d_call: NA
clone_size: NA
cdr3_nt: TGCGCCAGCAGCTTGGAAGGGCCCGTTAATTCACCCCTCCACTTT
cdr3_aa: CASSLEGPVNSPLHF

j_call: TRBJ2-5
v_call: TRBV6-2/TRBV6-3
d_call: TRBD2
clone_size: few
cdr3_nt: TGTGCCAGCAGGGATAGCGGGAGGGGAGAGACCCAGTACTTC
cdr3_aa: CASRDSGRGETQYF

j_call: TRBJ1-4
v_call: TRBV3-1
d_call: TRBD1
clone_size: NA
cdr3_nt: TGTGCCAGCAGCCCCCCCAGAGCAGGGACAGATGAAAAACTGTTTTTT
cdr3_aa: CASSPPRAGTDEKLFF

j_call: TRBJ2-5
v_call: TRBV5-1
d_call: TRBD2
clone_size: NA
cdr3_nt: TGCGCCAGCAGTTCCCCACTAGCGGGAGACGGAGAGACCCAGTACTTC
cdr3_aa: CASSSPLAGDGETQYF

j_call: TRBJ2-3
v_call: TRBV5-1
d_call: NA
clone_size: NA
cdr3_nt: TGCGCCAGCAGCTTGGACCCCCGGCGGGTACGCACAGATACGCAGTATTTT
cdr3_aa: CASSLDPRRVRTDTQYF

j_call: TRBJ1-5
v_call: TRBV20-1
d_call: NA
clone_size: NA
cdr3_nt: TGCAGTGCTAGTCTCGACGGAGGTATCCAGCCCCAGCATTTT
cdr3_aa: CSASLDGGIQPQHF

j_call: TRBJ2-2
v_call: TRBV9
d_call: NA
clone_size: NA
cdr3_nt: TGTGCCAGCAGCCCGCACCAGGGGGGATTAGTCAAAGCCGGGGAGCTGTTTTTT
cdr3_aa: CASSPHQGGLVKAGELFF

j_call: TRBJ1-3
v_call: TRBV6-5
d_call: NA
clone_size: few
cdr3_nt: TGTGCCAGCAGTTACCAGCAGAGCTCTGGAAACACCATATATTTT
cdr3_aa: CASSYQQSSGNTIYF

j_call: TRBJ2-5
v_call: TRBV7-6
d_call: NA
clone_size: few
cdr3_nt: TGTGCCAGCAGCCCCCCGGGTAATACCCAGTACTTC
cdr3_aa: CASSPPGNTQYF

j_call: TRBJ1-2
v_call: TRBV12-3/TRBV12-4
d_call: NA
clone_size: few
cdr3_nt: TGTGCCAGCAGTTTTCTGCGGAAGTATGGCTACACCTTC
cdr3_aa: CASSFLRKYGYTF

j_call: TRBJ2-3
v_call: TRBV18
d_call: TRBD1
clone_size: few
cdr3_nt: TGTGCCAGCTCATCCCTCCGGGACAGGGGAACAGATACGCAGTATTTT
cdr3_aa: CASSSLRDRGTDTQYF

j_call: TRBJ2-7
v_call: TRBV2
d_call: TRBD2
clone_size: NA
cdr3_nt: TGTGCCAGCAGTGATTTTATGGCGGGAGGAGGCTACGAGCAGTACTTC
cdr3_aa: CASSDFMAGGGYEQYF

j_call: TRBJ2-1
v_call: TRBV27
d_call: NA
clone_size: few
cdr3_nt: TGTGCCAGCAGTTTAAAACCAGGGTTAGGAGTCAATGAGCAGTTCTTC
cdr3_aa: CASSLKPGLGVNEQFF

j_call: TRBJ2-3
v_call: TRBV11-2
d_call: TRBD1
clone_size: few
cdr3_nt: TGTGCCAGCAGCCGTAATTATATGGGACAGCCCACAGATACGCAGTATTTT
cdr3_aa: CASSRNYMGQPTDTQYF

j_call: TRBJ2-1
v_call: TRBV7-9
d_call: NA
clone_size: few
cdr3_nt: TGTGCCAGCAGCTTACTAGCGTACAATGAGCAGTTCTTC
cdr3_aa: CASSLLAYNEQFF

j_call: TRBJ1-6
v_call: TRBV6-1
d_call: NA
clone_size: few
cdr3_nt: TGTGCCAGCGACCGGAGCTCCTATAATTCACCCCTCCACTTT
cdr3_aa: CASDRSSYNSPLHF

j_call: TRBJ2-1
v_call: TRBV20-1
d_call: TRBD2
clone_size: NA
cdr3_nt: TGCAGTGCATTCGGGGGGACTAGCGGGAATGAGCAGTTCTTC
cdr3_aa: CSAFGGTSGNEQFF

j_call: TRBJ2-3
v_call: TRBV6-2/TRBV6-3
d_call: NA
clone_size: NA
cdr3_nt: TGTGCCAGCAGTTACACGGGACTGAGCACAGATACGCAGTATTTT
cdr3_aa: CASSYTGLSTDTQYF

j_call: TRBJ1-2
v_call: TRBV7-9
d_call: NA
clone_size: NA
cdr3_nt: TGTGCCAGCAGCCCGTTTACCTATGGCTACACCTTC
cdr3_aa: CASSPFTYGYTF

j_call: TRBJ1-1
v_call: TRBV14
d_call: NA
clone_size: NA
cdr3_nt: TGTGCCAGCAGCCAAGTCGCGGGGGCGTCGGACACTGAAGCTTTCTTT
cdr3_aa: CASSQVAGASDTEAFF

j_call: TRBJ1-3
v_call: TRBV6-5
d_call: NA
clone_size: NA
cdr3_nt: TGTGCCAGCAGTAGGGGTTTCGGACCCAGCTCTGGAAACACCATATATTTT
cdr3_aa: CASSRGFGPSSGNTIYF

j_call: TRBJ2-7
v_call: TRBV6-2/TRBV6-3
d_call: TRBD2
clone_size: NA
cdr3_nt: TGTGCCAGCCTGGGACTAGCGGGAATCAACGAGCAGTACTTC
cdr3_aa: CASLGLAGINEQYF

j_call: TRBJ2-7
v_call: TRBV12-3/TRBV12-4
d_call: NA
clone_size: NA
cdr3_nt: TGTGCCAGCAGTTTACGGGGTGACGAGCAGTACTTC
cdr3_aa: CASSLRGDEQYF

j_call: TRBJ1-5
v_call: TRBV6-2/TRBV6-3
d_call: NA
clone_size: few
cdr3_nt: TGTGCCAGCAGTTCCATGGGACCCCAGCATTTT
cdr3_aa: CASSSMGPQHF

j_call: TRBJ1-5
v_call: TRBV5-1
d_call: NA
clone_size: NA
cdr3_nt: TGCGCCAGCAGCTTGGGGCAGAATAAAAATCAGCCCCAGCATTTT
cdr3_aa: CASSLGQNKNQPQHF

j_call: TRBJ2-7
v_call: TRBV2
d_call: TRBD2
clone_size: few
cdr3_nt: TGTGCCAGTGGGACTAGCGGGGACGAGCAGTACTTC
cdr3_aa: CASGTSGDEQYF

j_call: TRBJ2-5
v_call: TRBV7-2
d_call: TRBD1
clone_size: NA
cdr3_nt: TGTGCCAGCAGCTCGCCCGACAGGGTCTGGAGAGAGACCCAGTACTTC
cdr3_aa: CASSSPDRVWRETQYF

j_call: TRBJ1-1
v_call: TRBV6-5
d_call: NA
clone_size: NA
cdr3_nt: TGTGCCAGCAGCCCTACAGAAGATCGGAGTGAAGCTTTCTTT
cdr3_aa: CASSPTEDRSEAFF

j_call: TRBJ2-3
v_call: TRBV7-2
d_call: NA
clone_size: NA
cdr3_nt: TGTGCCAGCAGCTTATTTCAGAGTGTAGATACGCAGTATTTT
cdr3_aa: CASSLFQSVDTQYF

j_call: TRBJ1-2
v_call: TRBV20-1
d_call: NA
clone_size: NA
cdr3_nt: TGCAGTGCTAGGGGGTCACACTATGGCTACACCTTC
cdr3_aa: CSARGSHYGYTF